The following is a T cell receptor (beta chain) sequence with its context. There are 17 residues in the CDR3. The V and J ends lost 4 bases and 0 bases, in that order; junction bases with no gene match: 10. Germline V CDR1 and CDR2: MNHNS, SASEGT. This record belongs to a study of blood T cell repertoires in COVID-19. Study as a whole: Material from acute and convalescent COVID-19 was sourced from the United States, Italy and Spain.

Ages ranged from about 18 to 100 years, with residence in 20 to 30 US areas. Source study methods: Nucleated cell number was recorded as an estimate derived from reference gene primer amplification. The table came from immunoSEQ multiplex PCR; TCRdb's copy has only in-frame clones and leaves some out. V and J calls and clone size are as listed in that table; D and trimming were resolved from the DNA. This table has around 200,000 clones, approximately 84% appearing once. The sample was PBMCs or T cells enriched from blood (not recorded which). The clonotype was recovered from a woman younger than 45 who had recovered from COVID-19. The rearrangement uses TRBV6-1 and TRBJ2-7; 9 nucleotides match TRBD1. Here the CDR3 reads CASSAGQGIPRSYEQYV. Here the CDR3 DNA reads TGTGCCAGCAGTGCGGGACAGGGTATCCCCCGCTCCTACGAGCAGTACGTC.